This T cell receptor beta chain stems from a study of post-analysis software for immune sequencing data. Study background: Recorded subtypes: relapsing-remitting, secondary progressive, progressive-relapsing; some patients unannotated. Study conclusions and caveats: Versus controls, multiple sclerosis patients showed significantly lower diversity (normalized Chao1). Four or five TRBV segments (TRBV5-6, TRBV5-1 and TRBV20-1 among them) occurred more frequently in patients than in controls. Strong same-batch co-clustering of samples appeared with F measure clustering.

The V and J ends lost 3 bases and 4 bases respectively, with 12 bases between them. Germline CDR1 and CDR2: DFQATT and SNEGSKA (reference sequence). The CDR3 contains 13 residues. Every TCR beta cDNA library bore unique molecular identifiers. T cells, roughly 1 to 10 million of them, yielded about 500,000 cDNA molecules. TCRdb re-called the PCR reads through MiXCR, storing one row per CDR3 protein. The sample has approximately 770,000 distinct CDR3 sequences, about 43% seen once; the top ten hold 4.9%. This clonotype was recorded once. Its antigen is undetermined. The source material was blood. The TCR was taken from a girl between 5 and 17 years old with multiple sclerosis. The V and J genes are TRBV20-1 and TRBJ1-2; D gene ambiguous. CDR3 nucleotide sequence: TGCAGTGCTAGCCCCCTGGAGGGCTATGGCTACACCTTC. The encoded protein is CSASPLEGYGYTF.